These 20 T cell receptor beta chains share one sample of origin, sequenced in a study of blood T cells in healthy people across ages. The second PCR ran roughly 6 to 11 cycles with a sample-barcoded 5' primer and J-beta primers. TCRdb re-called the 5' RACE reads with MiXCR, one entry per CDR3 protein. The sample holds hundreds of thousands of distinct CDR3 sequences, 44% seen once. The sample was blood. The source is a man in his 60s in good health.

The J gene is TRBJ2-4, the V gene TRBV12-3 or TRBV12-4; TRBD1 matches at 10 bases. The end of the DNA fits TRBJ2-7 better, so the J call may be wrong. The CDR3 contains 14 residues. CDR3 amino acids: CASRPGQGTNEQYF. In DNA, the CDR3 is TGTGCCAGCAGGCCGGGACAGGGGACAAACGAGCAGTACTTC.

This clonotype turned up a few times. The rearrangement joins TRBV7-2 to TRBJ2-6; TRBD1 matches 7 bases. V was pared by 0 bases and J by 1 base, with 6 bases of the junction left unmatched. This CDR3 region has 18 residues. Germline CDR1 reads SGHTA; CDR2 reads FQGNSA. The CDR3 DNA is TGTGCCAGCAGCTTAGCGCCTGTGACAGGGTCTGGGGCCAACGTCCTGACTTTC. Its protein is CASSLAPVTGSGANVLTF.

The chain carries TRBV29-1 and TRBJ1-1; weak D call: TRBD1 (6 bases). Germline V gives CDR1 SQVTM, CDR2 ANQGSEA. CDR3 length equals 13 residues. V was cut by 7 bases and J by 4 bases, with 16 bases left in between. CDR3 loop: CSATAAQGTEAFF. The CDR3 DNA reads TGCAGCGCTACGGCGGCACAGGGCACTGAAGCTTTCTTT.

This chain links TRBV6-2 or TRBV6-3 with TRBJ2-2; TRBD2 matches at 7 bases. V dropped 6 bases and J dropped 7; count of bases not matched to a gene: 11. CDR3 length: 15 amino acids. Per the germline V gene, CDR1 is MNHEY and CDR2 is SVGEGT. The CDR3 bases are TGTGCCAGCAGGACGGAGACTAGCTCCCACGGGGAGCTGTTTTTT. Amino acid sequence: CASRTETSSHGELFF.

This clonotype has more than one count but fewer than ten. The gene calls are TRBV7-9 and TRBJ2-4; TRBD1 is a possible D gene (6 bases). The CDR3 spans 15 residues. CDR1 and CDR2 from the germline V gene are SEHNR and FQNEAQ (reference sequence). Trimming took off 2 bases at V and 4 bases at J, with 12 bases between the two ends. CDR3 sequence: CASSLTQQGKNIQYF. Written as DNA, the CDR3 is TGTGCCAGCAGCTTAACCCAGCAGGGGAAAAACATTCAGTACTTC. The full variable domain, its missing parts supplied by reference TRBV7-9 and TRBJ2-4, is DTGVSQNPRHKITKRGQNVTFRCDPISEHNRLYWYRQTLGQGPEFLTYFQNEAQLEKSRLLSDRFSAERPKGSFSTLEIQRTEQGDSAMYLCASSLTQQGKNIQYFGAGTRLSVL.

Remarks on this clonotype: Sequence at one end of the junction differs from germline and may be a read error. The chain joins TRBV6-2 or TRBV6-3 to TRBJ1-2; D ambiguous. The V gene's germline CDR1 is MNHEY and CDR2 SVGEGT. CDR3 size: 13 residues. For the CDR3, the DNA is TGTGCCAGCAGTTACTCTACTAACGATGGCTACACCTTC. Its protein is CASSYSTNDGYTF.

The chain has TRBV10-3 and TRBJ2-1, with TRBD1 identical over 8 bases. Germline V gene sequence: CDR1 ENHRY, CDR2 SYGVKD. With V trimmed by 7 bases and J by 7 bases, 9 bases remained unmatched. This CDR3 comprises 14 residues. The CDR3, as DNA: TGTGCCATCACCCCACAGGGGGAGTTGAATGAGCAGTTCTTC. Translating it yields CAITPQGELNEQFF.

The rearrangement joins TRBV7-2 to TRBJ2-7; D not certain. The V gene's germline CDR1 is SGHTA and CDR2 FQGNSA. The length of the CDR3 is 17 residues. V was trimmed by 5 bases and J by 0 bases, leaving 20 bases between them. The DNA for the CDR3 is TGTGCCAGCAGCCTCGCAGAAGTCCAGGACGTCTCCTACGAGCAGTACTTC. It translates to CASSLAEVQDVSYEQYF.

V and J are TRBV7-9 and TRBJ1-1, with 12 bases fitting TRBD1. V was clipped by 5 bases and J by 0 bases; unmatched bases: 7. The CDR3 spans 17 residues. Germline V CDR1 and CDR2: SEHNR, FQNEAQ (reference sequence). CDR3 in DNA: TGTGCCAGCAGCCTAGGGACAGGGGGCGAGATGAACACTGAAGCTTTCTTT. The encoded protein is CASSLGTGGEMNTEAFF.

This clonotype has only a few counts. V gene TRBV3-1 combines with J gene TRBJ2-1; D is ambiguous. The germline CDR1 and CDR2 sequences are LGHDT and YNNKEL (reference sequence). This CDR3 is built from 15 residues. V was pared by 4 bases and J by 2 bases, with 12 bases between. The CDR3 nucleotides read TGTGCCAGCAGCCCTTTACTAAGACCCTACAATGAGCAGTTCTTC. This encodes CASSPLLRPYNEQFF.

There are many counts of this clonotype. The chain recombines TRBV5-5 with TRBJ1-1; no clear D. Trimming removed 0 bases at V and 4 bases at J, with 10 bases between. The V gene's germline CDR1 is SGHKS and CDR2 YYEKEE (reference sequence). The CDR3 covers 14 residues. The CDR3 loop reads CASSLVDRGTEAFF. Written as DNA, the CDR3 is TGTGCCAGCAGCTTGGTGGATCGTGGCACTGAAGCTTTCTTT. The variable domain in full, completed from reference TRBV5-5 and TRBJ1-1, reads DAGVTQSPTHLIKTRGQQVTLRCSPISGHKSVSWYQQVLGQGPQFIFQYYEKEERGRGNFPDRFSARQFPNYSSELNVNALLLGDSALYLCASSLVDRGTEAFFGQGTRLTVV.

The CDR3 sequence: CASSVGTYYEQYF. CDR3 nucleotide sequence: TGTGCCAGCAGCGTAGGGACCTACTACGAGCAGTACTTC. V and J are TRBV7-2 and TRBJ2-5; TRBD1 or TRBD2 may be the D gene (5 bases each). The end of the DNA fits TRBJ2-7 better, so the J call may be wrong. The CDR3 is 13 amino acids. Germline V gene sequence: CDR1 SGHTA, CDR2 FQGNSA.

The V call is TRBV30, the J call TRBJ2-5, with D uncertain. Germline CDR1 and CDR2: GTSNPN and SVGIG (reference sequence). V lost 0 bases and J 2 bases, leaving 10 bases between the germline ends. The CDR3 runs to 14 residues. CDR3 nucleotide sequence: TGTGCCTGGAGTGTAGGGCTAGATCAAGAGACCCAGTACTTC. The encoded protein is CAWSVGLDQETQYF.

This clonotype has more than one count but fewer than ten. The rearrangement joins TRBV10-3 to TRBJ2-1; a weak D match, TRBD1 (6 bases). The length of the CDR3 is 17 residues. Trimming removed 0 bases at V and 6 bases at J, with 18 bases between. Germline V gene sequence: CDR1 ENHRY, CDR2 SYGVKD. As DNA, the CDR3 is TGTGCCATCAGTGAGTCGAGGGTCACTACAGGGCCCAATGAGCAGTTCTTC. It yields the protein CAISESRVTTGPNEQFF.

J is TRBJ2-1 and V is TRBV10-3; a possible D gene is TRBD2 (6 bases). V shed 4 bases and J shed 0 bases, with 13 bases lying between them. Looked up from germline, CDR1 is ENHRY and CDR2 is SYGVKD. The length of the CDR3 is 16 residues. CDR3 loop: CAISGGSGSSYNEQFF. The DNA of the CDR3 is TGTGCCATCAGTGGGGGTAGCGGTAGCTCCTACAATGAGCAGTTCTTC.

This clonotype was observed a few times. The rearrangement links TRBV7-2 to TRBJ1-2; 12 bases agree with TRBD1. J lost 4 bases, V lost 5 bases, and 11 bases had no gene match. Germline V gene data show CDR1 as SGHTA and CDR2 as FQGNSA. This CDR3 spans 17 amino acids. The CDR3 DNA reads as TGTGCCAGCAGCCGATCCGGGACAGGGGGCGTTGGCTATGGCTACACCTTC. As protein: CASSRSGTGGVGYGYTF. Complete variable domain (other parts from reference TRBV7-2 and TRBJ1-2): GAGVSQSPSNKVTEKGKDVELRCDPISGHTALYWYRQSLGQGLEFLIYFQGNSAPDKSGLPSDRFSAERTGGSVSTLTIQRTQQEDSAVYLCASSRSGTGGVGYGYTFGSGTRLTVV.

J is TRBJ1-1 and V is TRBV28, with D possibly being TRBD1 (6 bases). This CDR3 is 15 amino acids long. The V end was cut by 4 bases, the J end by 1 base, with 13 bases between. Germline CDR1 is MDHEN and CDR2 is SYDVKM. In DNA form, the CDR3 reads TGTGCCAGCAGTTCACCAGGACAGAGGAACACTGAAGCTTTCTTT. This sequence encodes CASSSPGQRNTEAFF.

Of note for this clonotype: Just one base apart from a much larger clone, this may be a read error. V and J are TRBV11-2 and TRBJ2-3, with 7 bases matching TRBD1. CDR3 length: 15 amino acids. V lost 7 bases to trimming and J lost 2 bases; unmatched junction nucleotides: 9. Germline loops: CDR1 SGHAT, CDR2 FQNNGV. The CDR3 loop reads CASNPGQLVTDTQYF. In DNA, the CDR3 is TGTGCCAGCAACCCGGGACAGTTAGTCACAGATACGCAGTATTTT. Complete variable domain (other parts from reference TRBV11-2 and TRBJ2-3): EAGVAQSPRYKIIEKRQSVAFWCNPISGHATLYWYQQILGQGPKLLIQFQNNGVVDDSQLPKDRFSAERLKGVDSTLKIQPAKLEDSAVYLCASNPGQLVTDTQYFGPGTRLTVL.

The rearrangement links TRBV5-1 to TRBJ1-2, with D possibly matching TRBD1 (5 bases). The CDR3 runs to 16 residues. Germline CDR1 reads SGHRS; CDR2 reads YFSETQ. V gave up 4 bases and J gave up 2 bases, with 18 bases separating them. CDR3 nucleotides: TGCGCCAGCAGCCCATCTGGGAGGGGAGCGAACTATGGCTACACCTTC. As protein: CASSPSGRGANYGYTF.

This chain joins TRBV4-3 and TRBJ2-5; either TRBD1 or TRBD2 may supply D (6 bases each). The J call may be faulty, since TRBJ2-4 better matches the DNA end. Germline values: CDR1 LGHNA, CDR2 YSLEER. This CDR3 comprises 14 residues. CDR3 nucleotide sequence: TGCGCCAGCGGCCGTAACAGGGAGGAAGACATTCAGTACTTC. Encoded protein: CASGRNREEDIQYF.